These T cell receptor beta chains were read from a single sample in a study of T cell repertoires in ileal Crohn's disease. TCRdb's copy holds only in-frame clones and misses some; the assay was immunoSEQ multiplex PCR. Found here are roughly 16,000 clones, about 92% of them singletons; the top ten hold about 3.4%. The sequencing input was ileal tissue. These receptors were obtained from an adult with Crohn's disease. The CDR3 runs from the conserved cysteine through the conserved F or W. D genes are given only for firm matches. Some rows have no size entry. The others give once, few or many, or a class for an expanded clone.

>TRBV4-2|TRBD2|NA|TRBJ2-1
CASSINSGGANEQFF
TGTGCCAGCAGCATTAATAGCGGGGGGGCCAATGAGCAGTTCTTC
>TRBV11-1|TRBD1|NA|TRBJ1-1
CASSTRQGRSTEAFF
TGTGCCAGCAGCACCCGACAGGGGAGGTCCACTGAAGCTTTCTTT
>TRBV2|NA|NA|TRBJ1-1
CASSGLRENTEAFF
TGTGCCAGCAGTGGTCTCAGGGAGAACACTGAAGCTTTCTTT
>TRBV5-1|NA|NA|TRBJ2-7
CASSLGQVWTYEQYF
TGCGCCAGCAGCTTGGGGCAGGTTTGGACATACGAGCAGTACTTC
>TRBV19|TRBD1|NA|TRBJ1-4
CASTNRGYNEKLFF
TGTGCCAGTACCAACAGGGGCTACAATGAAAAACTGTTTTTT
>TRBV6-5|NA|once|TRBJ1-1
CASSYSGRSTEAFF
TGTGCCAGCAGTTACTCTGGGAGGTCCACTGAAGCTTTCTTT
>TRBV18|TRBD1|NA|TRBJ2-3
CASSPIRTGEGDTQYF
TGTGCCAGCTCACCAATCCGGACAGGGGAGGGAGATACGCAGTATTTT
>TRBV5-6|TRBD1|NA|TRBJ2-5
CASSGNRGRETQYF
TGTGCCAGCAGCGGCAACAGGGGGCGGGAGACCCAGTACTTC
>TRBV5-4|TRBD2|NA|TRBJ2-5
CASSPGAGNQETQYF
TGTGCCAGCAGCCCAGGAGCGGGGAACCAAGAGACCCAGTACTTC
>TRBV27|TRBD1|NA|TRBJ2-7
CASSLGTAYEQYF
TGTGCCAGCAGTTTAGGGACAGCCTACGAGCAGTACTTC
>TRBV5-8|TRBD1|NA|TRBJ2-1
CASSLFRGTGGRVPYNEQFF
TGTGCCAGCAGCTTGTTCCGCGGGACAGGGGGTAGGGTACCCTACAATGAGCAGTTCTTC
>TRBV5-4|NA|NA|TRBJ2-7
CASSLGLSDEQYF
TGTGCCAGCAGCTTGGGACTATCCGACGAGCAGTACTTC
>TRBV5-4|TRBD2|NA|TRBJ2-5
CASSKTSGGGQETQYF
TGTGCCAGCAGCAAGACTAGCGGGGGAGGCCAAGAGACCCAGTACTTC
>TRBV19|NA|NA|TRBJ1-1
CASHLGVTFPNTEAFF
TGTGCCAGCCATTTAGGGGTAACCTTCCCGAACACTGAAGCTTTCTTT
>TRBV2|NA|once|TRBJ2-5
CASSEALLGSAETQYF
TGTGCCAGCAGTGAAGCGCTTCTCGGGAGCGCAGAGACCCAGTACTTC
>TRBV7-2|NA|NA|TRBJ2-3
CASSLRLVSPDTQYF
TGTGCCAGCAGCTTAAGACTAGTCTCCCCAGATACGCAGTATTTT